Listed here is a single T cell receptor (beta chain). No cognate antigen has been identified for it. Note that gene names and germline sequences for this receptor are mouse ones. The read is 4 residues too short to cover the CDR3 end, so that end is filled in from the germline J gene. The library was prepared using the immunoSEQ multiplex PCR assay. RNA was extracted from all samples and reverse transcribed into cDNA as template for TCR sequencing. SuperScript III was used for first-strand cDNA synthesis, primed with a 2:1 mix of oligo-dT and random hexamers. A synthetic immune receptor repertoire was used to measure amplification bias, and any remaining bias was corrected computationally. Libraries were sequenced on Illumina HiSeq using 60 bp reads that covered the CDR3 and were read from J toward V. Concerning the study's data processing: Raw reads were preprocessed for error removal, and CDR3 was defined according to IMGT conventions as running from the conserved cysteine to phenylalanine. To get clonality, Shannon entropy was normalized by log2 of the number of productive unique TCRs and the result was subtracted from 1. CD4 or CD8 identity of scalp clones was inferred by cross-referencing scalp TCRbeta sequences with sorted blood CD4 and CD8 repertoires. In TCRdb, the immuneACCESS table is reduced to in-frame sequences with V and J assigned. These tables do not hold every clone; where another copy was compared, an unresolved V gene accounts for under half, and the others remain unexplained. The V and J calls and clone size were taken over from that table, and D and trimming were inferred from the DNA. Across this sample, 250,000 or so clones were tabulated and none appeared just once. 1.2% of the sample is held by the ten biggest clonotypes.

This specimen belongs to a study of CD8+ T cells in alopecia areata (dated by TCRdb to 2016 to 2019). Regarding the study in general: Skin from C3H/HeJ donors aged roughly 6-13 months with spontaneous alopecia was grafted onto female C3H/HeJ recipients aged 7-10 weeks. TCRbeta CDR3 regions were amplified by immunoSEQ multiplex PCR using 35 Vbeta forward and 13 Jbeta reverse primers. RNA came from the PAXgene miRNA kit for fixed scalp, the miRNeasy kit for PBMCs, and the RNeasy kit for mouse skin. Clonality in the scalp was compared among normal scalp (n=4), patchy alopecia areata scalp (n=8), and alopecia totalis/universalis scalp (n=8). High-throughput TCRbeta sequencing was used to examine T cell clonal expansion in alopecia areata in both the C3H/HeJ mouse model and human patients. On the human side, TCRbeta sequencing was run on scalp tissue and on sorted CD4+ and CD8+ peripheral blood T cells from healthy controls and from alopecia areata patients with either patchy or totalis/universalis disease. Overall results and qualifications from the work: TCR sequences shared between patients were less clear than in mice, possibly partly because of HLA diversity in the patient population. Compared with normal scalp, lesional scalp, particularly in alopecia totalis/universalis, had higher clonality and more expanded CD8+ clones, which suggests antigenic drive. Unlike mouse skin, where gammadelta T cells dominate, normal human skin contains resident alphabeta T cells that get sequenced too, which complicates analysis of the scalp TCR repertoire.

Cells from pooled mouse cutaneous lymph nodes were stained for CD4, CD8alpha, NKG2D, NKG2ACE and other markers and then sorted on a BD Influx. From its cysteine to its phenylalanine, the CDR3 spans 16 amino acids. Part of the CDR3 DNA is given, 36 bases translated from base 1. CDR1 LGHNA and CDR2 YNLKQL were looked up in the germline V gene (reference sequence). Trimming accounts for 0 bases at V and 6 bases at J, while the number of junction bases matched to no gene is 7. The clonotype was recovered from a C3H/HeJ mouse with alopecia areata. The MHC haplotype that this mouse strain carries is H2-k. Rearrangement joined TRBV5 to TRBJ2-1; a stretch of 8 junction bases matches TRBD2. The source material was CD4+ T cells sorted from a lymph node. The sequenced part of the CDR3 DNA is TGTGCCAGCAGCCAAGAGTCCCTGGGGGGTGGTGCT. The encoded protein is CASSQESLGGGA. The CDR3 in full is CASSQESLGGGAEQFF.